This TCR beta chain was sequenced in a study of read filtering for tumor transcriptome and immune sequencing. Study-wide results and caveats: Compared with RNA-seq, IR-seq gave much higher clonotype depth and reliability. The CD138-negative fraction was mixed bone marrow immune cells, not pure T cells. Correlation between methods rose after single-read clonotypes were removed. Around 80% of IR-seq clonotypes had a single read, yet these held approximately 3.7% of reads.

Germline CDR1 and CDR2: SGHTA and FQGNSA. Trimming removed 1 base from V and 2 bases from J, with 7 bases in between. The CDR3 totals 14 residues. From 300 to 450 ng of RNA, a library with molecular barcoded alpha/delta and beta/gamma adaptors was made. MiXCR, run by TCRdb on the reads, gives a single entry per CDR3 protein. The table lists more than 30,000 distinct CDR3 sequences, approximately 18% of them singletons. This clonotype has at least ten counts. Its target is not known. The sample comprised a population of CD138-negative cells sorted from bone marrow. The sequence was obtained from a donor at least 40 years old with multiple myeloma. The chain employs TRBV7-2 and TRBJ2-3; perhaps TRBD1 as D (5 bases). In DNA, the CDR3 is TGTGCCAGCAGCTTAGGGGGCAACACAGATACGCAGTATTTT. It is translated as CASSLGGNTDTQYF.